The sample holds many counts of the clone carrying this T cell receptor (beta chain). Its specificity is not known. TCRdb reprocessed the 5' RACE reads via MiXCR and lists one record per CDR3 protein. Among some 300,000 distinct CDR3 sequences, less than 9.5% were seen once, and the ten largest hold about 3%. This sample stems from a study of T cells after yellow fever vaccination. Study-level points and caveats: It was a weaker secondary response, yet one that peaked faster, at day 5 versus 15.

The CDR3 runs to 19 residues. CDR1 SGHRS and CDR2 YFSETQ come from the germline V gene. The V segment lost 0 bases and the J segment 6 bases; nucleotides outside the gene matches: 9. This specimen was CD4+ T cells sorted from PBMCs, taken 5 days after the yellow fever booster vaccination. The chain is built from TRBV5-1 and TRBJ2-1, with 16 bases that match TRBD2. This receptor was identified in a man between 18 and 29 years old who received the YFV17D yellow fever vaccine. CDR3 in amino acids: CASSLATGTSGGASNEQFF. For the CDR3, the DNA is TGCGCCAGCAGCTTGGCCACCGGGACTAGCGGGGGGGCGTCCAATGAGCAGTTCTTC.